The 26 T cell receptor beta chains given below trace back to one sample, sequenced in a study of cytomegalovirus exposure and HLA in healthy donors listed by TCRdb under 2017. The library came from the immunoSEQ multiplex PCR assay. TCRdb mirrors the immuneACCESS table, restricted to in-frame sequences. Some clones are absent from its copies; in checked studies, under half trace to an unresolved V gene, and the reason for the others is unknown. The sample table records 95,000 to 150,000 clones; approximately 95% of these occur just once. 1.5% to 2% of the sample is held by the ten biggest clonotypes. Specimen: PBMCs. The receptors stem from a man younger than 35 in good health and CMV-seronegative.

The J gene is TRBJ2-1, the V gene TRBV19, with 10 nucleotides matching TRBD2. V dropped 3 bases and J dropped 9; count of bases not matched to a gene: 11. Germline values: CDR1 LNHDA, CDR2 SQIVND (reference sequence). This CDR3 contains 16 residues. CDR3 in DNA: TGTGCCAGTAGTATTCTTCCGCTAGCGGGAGTTGGTGAGCAGTTCTTC. This sequence encodes CASSILPLAGVGEQFF. The whole variable domain, remainder taken from reference TRBV19 and TRBJ2-1, is DGGITQSPKYLFRKEGQNVTLSCEQNLNHDAMYWYRQDPGQGLRLIYYSQIVNDFQKGDIAEGYSVSREKKESFPLTVTSAQKNPTAFYLCASSILPLAGVGEQFFGPGTRLTVL.

The chain uses TRBV7-9 and TRBJ2-7, with 12 bases lining up with TRBD2. The trim removed 5 bases at V and 5 bases at J, leaving 4 bases unmatched. Germline V gene sequence: CDR1 SEHNR, CDR2 FQNEAQ (reference sequence). The CDR3 runs to 14 residues. The CDR3 loop reads CASSLTSGRDEQYF. The CDR3 DNA follows: TGTGCCAGCAGCCTGACTAGCGGGAGAGACGAGCAGTACTTC.

The chain combines TRBV21-1 with TRBJ1-3. TRBV21-1 is classified as a pseudogene. The CDR3 sequence is 13 residues long. CDR3 in DNA: TGTGCCAGCAGGGGGGGTGTCGGAAACACCATATATTTT. Protein sequence: CASRGGVGNTIYF.

The rearrangement links TRBV11-3 to TRBJ2-5; 8 bases map to TRBD2. Looked up from germline, CDR1 is SGHNT and CDR2 is YENEEA. V shed 5 bases and J 2 bases; nucleotides not matched to a gene: 10. CDR3 length: 16 amino acids. The CDR3 spells CASSPREGSEQETQYF. The DNA for the CDR3 is TGTGCCAGCAGCCCCCGGGAGGGGAGTGAACAAGAGACCCAGTACTTC.

J is TRBJ2-1 and V is TRBV5-1, with D uncertain. Germline values: CDR1 SGHRS, CDR2 YFSETQ. The V end lost 0 bases, the J end lost 10 bases, and 14 bases lay between the germline ends. The CDR3 spans 14 residues. The CDR3 DNA is TGCGCCAGCAGCTTGGGATCGGCGGCCCAAGAGCAGTTCTTC. Translating gives CASSLGSAAQEQFF.

A single count supports this clone. The V and J genes are TRBV28 and TRBJ1-1; 7 bases match TRBD1. The germline V gene has CDR1 MDHEN and CDR2 SYDVKM. This CDR3 has 15 amino acids. V lost 6 bases to trimming and J lost 5 bases; unmatched junction nucleotides: 12. CDR3 nucleotides: TGTGCCAGCAGCCAAATTAGGGGGCTGGAGACTGAAGCTTTCTTT. Protein sequence: CASSQIRGLETEAFF.

The chain uses TRBV5-1 and TRBJ2-3, with 8 nucleotides matching TRBD2. The trim removed 5 bases at V and 5 bases at J, leaving 10 bases unmatched. This CDR3 comprises 15 residues. Germline-derived CDR1 and CDR2 are SGHRS and YFSETQ. The CDR3 sequence is CASRDPGGPGDTQYF. CDR3 bases: TGCGCCAGCAGGGATCCGGGAGGGCCCGGAGATACGCAGTATTTT.

V and J are TRBV27 and TRBJ2-2, with a weak D call TRBD2 (5 bases). This CDR3 region has 12 residues. The germline gives CDR1 MNHEY, CDR2 SMNVEV (reference sequence). V was clipped by 8 bases and J by 5 bases, with 9 bases between them. Here the CDR3 DNA reads TGTGCCAGCCGAGGGTGGACCGGGGAGCTGTTTTTT. Amino acid sequence: CASRGWTGELFF.

The chain carries TRBV5-1 and TRBJ2-7; the match to TRBD2 covers 9 bases. The junction had 3 bases not matched to a gene; V was cut back by 4 bases and J by 4 bases. The CDR3 spans 13 residues. Germline V gene data show CDR1 as SGHRS and CDR2 as YFSETQ. In DNA, the CDR3 is TGCGCCAGCAGCCCGACTAGCGGTTACGAGCAGTACTTC. Amino acids: CASSPTSGYEQYF.

The rearrangement joins TRBV9 to TRBJ1-5, with 10 bases fitting TRBD1. CDR1 and CDR2 from the germline V gene are SGDLS and YYNGEE. J lost 6 bases, V lost 3 bases, and 6 bases had no gene match. The length of the CDR3 is 15 residues. The CDR3 region is CASSERGDRGQPQHF. In nucleotides, the CDR3 is TGTGCCAGCAGCGAGAGAGGGGACAGGGGTCAGCCCCAGCATTTT. Full variable domain (remainder filled in from reference TRBV9 and TRBJ1-5): DSGVTQTPKHLITATGQRVTLRCSPRSGDLSVYWYQQSLDQGLQFLIQYYNGEERAKGNILERFSAQQFPDLHSELNLSSLELGDSALYFCASSERGDRGQPQHFGDGTRLSIL.

This rearrangement joins TRBV27 to TRBJ2-1; TRBD2 aligns across 7 bases. V was clipped by 2 bases and J by 4 bases; unmatched bases: 5. This CDR3 comprises 15 residues. Germline values: CDR1 MNHEY, CDR2 SMNVEV (reference sequence). The CDR3 region has the DNA TGTGCCAGCAGTTTAAACGGGAGGTCATACAATGAGCAGTTCTTC. Amino acids: CASSLNGRSYNEQFF.

CDR3 protein: CASTQGSPHGYTF. CDR3 nucleotide sequence: TGCGCCAGCACCCAGGGGTCGCCGCATGGCTACACCTTC. The chain combines TRBV5-1 with TRBJ1-2; possibly TRBD1 for D (6 bases). With 6 bases removed from V and 6 bases from J, the gap between germline ends came to 15 bases. The CDR3 is 13 amino acids. The germline V gene encodes CDR1 SGHRS and CDR2 YFSETQ.

The V call is TRBV7-3, the J call TRBJ2-2; a weak D match, TRBD2 (6 bases). CDR1 SGHTA and CDR2 FQGTGA come from the germline V gene. The CDR3 spans 15 residues. Trimming removed 5 bases from V and 1 base from J, with 11 bases in between. CDR3 coding DNA: TGTGCCAGCAGCCCGGGACTTATGAACACCGGGGAGCTGTTTTTT. Its protein is CASSPGLMNTGELFF.

The V gene is TRBV21-1, the J gene TRBJ1-2; the DNA was not used to check the table's D call, TRBD1. TRBV21-1 is classified as a pseudogene. The CDR3 runs to 16 residues. This CDR3 reads CASSTIRDTYNYGYTF. CDR3 nucleotide sequence: TGTGCCAGCAGCACAATCCGGGACACCTATAACTATGGCTACACCTTC.

This clone occurred once. V usage is TRBV13 and J usage is TRBJ1-1; maybe TRBD1 (5 bases). Looked up from germline, CDR1 is PRHDT and CDR2 is FYEKMQ (reference sequence). The CDR3 totals 12 residues. The V gene lost 5 bases and the J gene lost 6 bases, with 10 bases spanning the gap. The CDR3 nucleotides read TGTGCCAGCAGCGACCGGACATCTGAAGCTTTCTTT. It translates to CASSDRTSEAFF.

CDR3 region: CASSLGGGNTIYF. The CDR3 coding sequence is TGTGCCAGCAGCTTGGGCGGTGGAAACACCATATATTTT. The chain is built from TRBV5-4 and TRBJ1-3, with unresolved D. Germline-derived CDR1 and CDR2 are SGHNT and YYREEE (reference sequence). The V and J ends lost 0 bases and 3 bases respectively, with 4 bases between them. The CDR3 extends over 13 amino acids.

This rearrangement joins TRBV2 to TRBJ2-2; 9 bases align to TRBD2. The trim removed 2 bases at V and 7 bases at J, leaving 5 bases unmatched. Germline assignment: CDR1 SNHLY and CDR2 FYNNEI. There are 15 residues in the CDR3. The CDR3 spells CASSELAGESGELFF. The DNA of the CDR3 is TGTGCCAGCAGTGAATTAGCGGGAGAGAGCGGGGAGCTGTTTTTT.

The V gene is TRBV5-6, the J gene TRBJ2-1; D is perhaps TRBD2 (6 bases). Germline assignment: CDR1 SGHDT and CDR2 YYEEEE. This CDR3 is built from 12 residues. The V and J ends lost 2 bases and 12 bases respectively, with 12 bases between them. CDR3 bases: TGTGCCAGCAGCTTATTCGGGACTGGGCAGTTCTTC. This sequence encodes CASSLFGTGQFF.

The J gene is TRBJ2-1, the V gene TRBV5-1; 13 bases are a match to TRBD2. The CDR3 has 14 amino acids. Looked up from germline, CDR1 is SGHRS and CDR2 is YFSETQ. V was pared by 3 bases and J by 15 bases, with 9 bases of the junction left unmatched. In DNA form, the CDR3 reads TGCGCCAGCAGCTCGGGACTAGCGGGAAGGAAACGGTTCTTC. The encoded protein is CASSSGLAGRKRFF. Together with reference TRBV5-1 and TRBJ2-1, the CDR3 gives the full variable domain: KAGVTQTPRYLIKTRGQQVTLSCSPISGHRSVSWYQQTPGQGLQFLFEYFSETQRNKGNFPGRFSGRQFSNSRSEMNVSTLELGDSALYLCASSSGLAGRKRFFGPGTRLTVL.

This clone came up once. The J gene is TRBJ2-2, the V gene TRBV10-2; TRBD2 is a possible D gene (6 bases). CDR3 length equals 17 residues. V gave up 7 bases and J gave up 0 bases, with 18 bases separating them. Germline lookup yields CDR1 WSHSY and CDR2 SAAADI. The DNA of the CDR3 is TGCGCCAGCAAGGGTTTAGCGGCCGACGCGAACACCGGGGAGCTGTTTTTT. This translates into CASKGLAADANTGELFF.

The V gene is TRBV6-1, the J gene TRBJ1-1, with 8 bases identical to TRBD1. Germline CDR1 is MNHNS and CDR2 is SASEGT. Trimming removed 7 bases from V and 4 bases from J; junction bases left unmatched: 11. The CDR3 runs 15 residues. The DNA for the CDR3 is TGTGCCAGCACCATGGACAGGGATCGTTTCACTGAAGCTTTCTTT. Its translation is CASTMDRDRFTEAFF.

CDR3 region: CASSLPSRAGANVLTF. In DNA form, the CDR3 reads TGTGCCAGCAGCCTACCGTCCCGGGCTGGGGCCAACGTCCTGACTTTC. The rearrangement uses TRBV5-5 and TRBJ2-6; D is unresolved. CDR1 and CDR2 (germline): SGHKS, YYEKEE (reference sequence). V was shortened by 4 bases and J by 2 bases, with 13 bases between the two germline ends. The length of the CDR3 is 16 residues.

This chain connects TRBV30 to TRBJ1-5; 9 nucleotides align to TRBD1. J was trimmed by 7 bases and V by 2 bases; bases with no gene match: 12. The CDR3 sequence is 16 residues long. Germline assignment: CDR1 GTSNPN and CDR2 SVGIG (reference sequence). This chain's CDR3 is CAWSRRTGVPTQPQHF. As DNA, the CDR3 is TGTGCCTGGAGTAGAAGGACAGGGGTTCCCACGCAGCCCCAGCATTTT.

In this sample, this clone turned up once. The identical CDR3 is also encoded by other nucleotide sequences in the sample. The gene calls are TRBV27 and TRBJ2-1, with D possibly being TRBD1 (5 bases). This CDR3 spans 12 amino acids. Germline CDR1 is MNHEY and CDR2 is SMNVEV (reference sequence). Trimming took 2 bases from V and 7 from J, leaving 6 bases between them. The CDR3 is CASSLRGNEQFF. DNA for the CDR3: TGTGCCAGCAGTTTAAGGGGAAATGAGCAGTTCTTC.

This chain joins TRBV30 and TRBJ2-5, with TRBD2 matching over 11 bases. Germline V gene sequence: CDR1 GTSNPN, CDR2 SVGIG (reference sequence). This CDR3 comprises 15 residues. V was pared by 4 bases and J by 2 bases, with 6 bases of the junction left unmatched. The CDR3 DNA reads TGTGCCTGGACGGTAGCGGGAGGGCCGCAAGAGACCCAGTACTTC. Encoded protein: CAWTVAGGPQETQYF. Combining the CDR3 with reference TRBV30 and TRBJ2-5 gives the whole variable domain SQTIHQWPATLVQPVGSPLSLECTVEGTSNPNLYWYRQAAGRGLQLLFYSVGIGQISSEVPQNLSASRPQDRQFILSSKKLLLSDSGFYLCAWTVAGGPQETQYFGPGTRLLVL.

The J gene is TRBJ2-3, the V gene TRBV6-1; D may be TRBD2 (6 bases). The length of the CDR3 is 16 residues. Between the trimmed V and J ends, which lost 4 bases and 0 bases, there was a span of 14 bases. Germline assignment: CDR1 MNHNS and CDR2 SASEGT. The chain's CDR3 is CASSVIRDFSTDTQYF. CDR3 DNA: TGTGCCAGCAGTGTCATAAGGGACTTCAGCACAGATACGCAGTATTTT.